A selection of T cell receptor beta chains follows, all from one sample in a study of blood T cell repertoires in COVID-19. Data came from immunoSEQ multiplex PCR; TCRdb stores just in-frame clones and leaves some out. The sample carries over 80,000 clones, 83% recorded once. The sequencing sample was made of peripheral blood. The receptors derive from a woman aged 55-75 years with acute or convalescent COVID-19. The CDR3 runs from the conserved cysteine through the conserved F or W. D genes are given only for firm matches. Expanded clones get a size class; other rows say once, few or many, or leave the size out.

D gene: NA; clone size: once; J gene: TRBJ2-7; V gene: TRBV4-1; CDR3 protein: CASSQAFLGAASYEQYF; CDR3 DNA: TGCGCCAGCAGCCAAGCCTTCCTAGGGGCGGCATCCTACGAGCAGTACTTC
D gene: NA; clone size: once; J gene: TRBJ1-1; V gene: TRBV19; CDR3 protein: CASRLDTEAFF; CDR3 DNA: TGTGCCAGTAGACTCGACACTGAAGCTTTCTTT
D gene: NA; clone size: NA; J gene: TRBJ2-5; V gene: TRBV6-5; CDR3 protein: CASRSGTQETQYF; CDR3 DNA: TGTGCCAGCAGAAGCGGAACTCAAGAGACCCAGTACTTC
D gene: NA; clone size: NA; J gene: TRBJ2-1; V gene: TRBV6-5; CDR3 protein: CATVHNEQFF; CDR3 DNA: TGTGCCACCGTACATAATGAGCAGTTCTTC
D gene: TRBD1; clone size: NA; J gene: TRBJ1-2; V gene: TRBV5-1; CDR3 protein: CASSIPTGQKNYGYTF; CDR3 DNA: TGCGCCAGCAGTATTCCAACGGGACAGAAAAACTATGGCTACACCTTC
D gene: TRBD2; clone size: NA; J gene: TRBJ2-7; V gene: TRBV30; CDR3 protein: CAWSTGTSGRGGMVEQYF; CDR3 DNA: TGTGCCTGGAGTACGGGAACTAGCGGGAGAGGGGGGATGGTCGAGCAGTACTTC
D gene: TRBD2; clone size: NA; J gene: TRBJ2-3; V gene: TRBV4-1; CDR3 protein: CASSQLAGAADTQYF; CDR3 DNA: TGCGCCAGCAGCCAACTAGCGGGAGCTGCAGATACGCAGTATTTT
D gene: NA; clone size: few; J gene: TRBJ2-1; V gene: TRBV3-1/TRBV3-2; CDR3 protein: CASSQDRSTKQFF; CDR3 DNA: TGTGCCAGCAGCCAAGATCGATCAACAAAGCAGTTCTTC
D gene: NA; clone size: NA; J gene: TRBJ2-1; V gene: TRBV6-5; CDR3 protein: CASRGPGREDEQFF; CDR3 DNA: TGTGCCAGCAGGGGGCCCGGCCGCGAGGATGAGCAGTTCTTC
D gene: NA; clone size: once; J gene: TRBJ1-4; V gene: TRBV20-1; CDR3 protein: CSARDQGKLFF; CDR3 DNA: TGCAGTGCTAGAGATCAGGGAAAACTGTTTTTT
D gene: TRBD1; clone size: NA; J gene: TRBJ2-1; V gene: TRBV7-6; CDR3 protein: CASSLVGTGGGEQFF; CDR3 DNA: TGTGCCAGCAGCTTAGTTGGGACAGGGGGCGGTGAGCAGTTCTTC
D gene: NA; clone size: NA; J gene: TRBJ2-1; V gene: TRBV21-1; CDR3 protein: CASSKEAQLAEYNEQFF; CDR3 DNA: TGTGCCAGCAGCAAAGAAGCCCAACTAGCGGAGTACAATGAGCAGTTCTTC